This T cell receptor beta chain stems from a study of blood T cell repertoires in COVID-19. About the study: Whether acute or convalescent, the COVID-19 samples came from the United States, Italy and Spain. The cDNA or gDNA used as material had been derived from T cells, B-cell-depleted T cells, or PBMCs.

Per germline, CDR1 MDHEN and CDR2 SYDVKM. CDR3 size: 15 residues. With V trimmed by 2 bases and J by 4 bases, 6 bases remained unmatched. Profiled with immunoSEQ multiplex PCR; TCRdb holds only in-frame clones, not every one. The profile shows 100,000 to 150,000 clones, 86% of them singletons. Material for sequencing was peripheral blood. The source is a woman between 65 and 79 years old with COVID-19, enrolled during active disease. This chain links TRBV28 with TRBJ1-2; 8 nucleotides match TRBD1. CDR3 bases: TGTGCCAGCAGTTTAAGGTCAGGGGGCACCTATGGCTACACCTTC. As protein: CASSLRSGGTYGYTF.